Listed here is a single T cell receptor (beta chain). The antigen remains undetermined. Being one base from a much bigger clone, this may be a read error. The sample is drawn from a study of T cells in Graves' hyperthyroidism and ophthalmopathy. Study overall: Peripheral blood collection took place at initial diagnosis, before any treatment. Whole-study findings and limits: It was a median around 6 months before onset that the model predicted ophthalmopathy. From stable hyperthyroidism, ophthalmopathy was separated by a 13 V-J model.

Germline CDR1 ENHRY, CDR2 SYGVKD. CDR3 length: 15 amino acids. The V gene lost 10 bases and the J gene lost 3 bases, with 18 bases spanning the gap. The study based diagnoses on clinical symptoms, serum thyroxine and TRAb, thyroid ultrasound and orbital computed tomography. RNA transcripts provided the source from which TCR beta CDR3 regions were amplified. TCR CDR3 regions were first amplified by RT-PCR with HTBI primers. TCRdb reprocessed the multiplex PCR reads via MiXCR and lists one record per CDR3 protein. The data contain some 400,000 distinct CDR3 sequences, about a fifth of them seen just once; the ten biggest clones take up 3.7%.

The chain has TRBV10-3 and TRBJ2-2, with a weak D call TRBD1 (5 bases). The sample consisted of blood. The sequence derives from a woman between 18 and 29 years old with Graves' hyperthyroidism. DNA for the CDR3: TGTGCCACCTTGTCAGGGCGGATCGACACCGGGGAGCTGTTTTTT. This encodes CATLSGRIDTGELFF.